This T cell receptor beta chain was identified in a study of T cells after somatic rescue of genetic block. V lost 5 bases, J lost 4 bases, and 6 bases lay in between. The CDR3 contains 11 residues. The V gene's germline CDR1 is MDHEN and CDR2 SYDVKM. Method: immunoSEQ multiplex PCR; TCRdb's copy keeps in-frame clones and lacks some. Among approximately 9,800 clones listed, 74% were seen once. The sequenced sample consisted of peripheral blood mononuclear cells (PBMCs). The receptor comes from a boy aged 5 to 17. This chain joins TRBV28 and TRBJ2-7; unclear D gene. CDR3 bases: TGTGCCAGCAGTAACTTATACGAGCAGTACTTC. Translating it yields CASSNLYEQYF. The variable domain in full, completed from reference TRBV28 and TRBJ2-7, reads DVKVTQSSRYLVKRTGEKVFLECVQDMDHENMFWYRQDPGLGLRLIYFSYDVKMKEKGDIPEGYSVSREKKERFSLILESASTNQTSMYLCASSNLYEQYFGPGTRLTVT.